Presented here are 22 T cell receptor beta chains from one specimen sequenced in a study of blood T cell repertoires in COVID-19. Measured with immunoSEQ multiplex PCR; TCRdb has only the in-frame clones, and not every one. The sample contains tens of thousands of clones, almost 80% of which appear only once. Sequencing was performed on peripheral blood. These receptors originate from a man at least 80 years old with acute or convalescent COVID-19.

This chain links TRBV2 with TRBJ1-6; perhaps TRBD1 as D (5 bases). This CDR3 has 14 residues. V lost 4 bases and J lost 10, with 14 bases in between. Germline V CDR1 and CDR2: SNHLY, FYNNEI. The CDR3 loop is CASSVGGGRSPLHF. The CDR3 DNA reads as TGTGCCAGCAGTGTCGGGGGAGGGAGGTCACCCCTCCACTTT.

The chain employs TRBV5-6 and TRBJ1-1; no clear D gene. V was pared by 1 base and J by 1 base, with 8 bases between. Germline V gene lookup returns CDR1 SGHDT and CDR2 YYEEEE. CDR3 length equals 14 residues. This CDR3 reads CASSLPWRNTEAFF. CDR3 bases: TGTGCCAGCAGCTTGCCGTGGAGGAACACTGAAGCTTTCTTT.

This chain connects TRBV18 to TRBJ2-7; 9 bases align to TRBD1. Germline CDR1 and CDR2: KGHSH and LQKENI. J was trimmed by 5 bases and V by 5 bases; bases with no gene match: 7. There are 14 residues in the CDR3. CDR3 bases: TGTGCCAGCTCAGCTGGGACAGGGCGCCACGAGCAGTACTTC. Translation gives CASSAGTGRHEQYF.

This clone was observed a handful of times. The J gene is TRBJ2-7, the V gene TRBV5-6; 9 positions match TRBD1. V shed 0 bases, J shed 9 bases, and the junction held 10 bases outside the gene matches. The CDR3 totals 15 residues. From germline, CDR1 is SGHDT and CDR2 YYEEEE. Written as DNA, the CDR3 is TGTGCCAGCAGCTTGGGAACAGGGGGCGCTCGGGGGCAGTACTTC. It translates to CASSLGTGGARGQYF.

This chain connects TRBV5-1 to TRBJ2-1, with D perhaps matching TRBD2 (5 bases). The V gene lost 5 bases and the J gene lost 6 bases, with 15 bases spanning the gap. The CDR3 extends over 14 amino acids. Germline V CDR1 and CDR2: SGHRS, YFSETQ. CDR3 sequence reads: CASRRTVGSNEQFF. CDR3 coding DNA: TGCGCCAGCAGACGGACTGTGGGGTCCAATGAGCAGTTCTTC. Full variable domain (remainder filled in from reference TRBV5-1 and TRBJ2-1): KAGVTQTPRYLIKTRGQQVTLSCSPISGHRSVSWYQQTPGQGLQFLFEYFSETQRNKGNFPGRFSGRQFSNSRSEMNVSTLELGDSALYLCASRRTVGSNEQFFGPGTRLTVL.

The chain carries TRBV27 and TRBJ2-6; TRBD1 matches 7 bases. This CDR3 region has 19 residues. CDR1 and CDR2 from the germline V gene are MNHEY and SMNVEV (reference sequence). The trim removed 1 base at V and 0 bases at J, leaving 9 bases unmatched. CDR3 sequence reads: CASSLFTPGQYSGANVLTF. The CDR3 nucleotides read TGTGCCAGCAGTTTATTTACTCCGGGACAGTACTCTGGGGCCAACGTCCTGACTTTC.

The gene calls are TRBV18 and TRBJ1-1, with D perhaps matching TRBD1 (5 bases). From germline, CDR1 is KGHSH and CDR2 LQKENI. V was clipped by 0 bases and J by 10 bases, with 12 bases between them. The CDR3 spans 13 residues. The CDR3 bases are TGTGCCAGCTCACCACCGGAAGGGGTCGGAGCTTTCTTT. As protein: CASSPPEGVGAFF.

The V call is TRBV13, the J call TRBJ1-1; D remains ambiguous. The CDR3 sequence is 13 residues long. Germline loops: CDR1 PRHDT, CDR2 FYEKMQ (reference sequence). Trimming took off 4 bases at V and 3 bases at J, with 9 bases between the two ends. The CDR3 region has the DNA TGTGCCAGCAGCTCCCGGGTCTACACTGAAGCTTTCTTT. Protein: CASSSRVYTEAFF.

V is TRBV4-1 and J is TRBJ1-4; D uncertain. Trimming cost V 4 bases and J 8 bases, with 8 bases left between them. There are 12 residues in the CDR3. Germline V lookup: CDR1 MGHRA, CDR2 YSYEKL. CDR3 coding DNA: TGCGCCAGCAGCCGGAGCGGGGAAAAACTGTTTTTT. Its translation is CASSRSGEKLFF.

The V gene is TRBV3-1 (or the pseudogene TRBV3-2), the J gene TRBJ1-5; 7 nucleotides line up with TRBD1. Trimming at V came to 2 bases and at J to 4 bases, leaving 5 bases not matched to a gene. The CDR3 totals 15 residues. Per germline, CDR1 LGHDT and CDR2 YNNKEL (reference sequence). CDR3 loop: CASSQWGTENQPQHF. The CDR3 nucleotides read TGTGCCAGCAGCCAATGGGGGACAGAGAATCAGCCCCAGCATTTT.

A few counts support this clone. The chain combines TRBV2 with TRBJ1-2; 12 bases fit TRBD1. The germline gives CDR1 SNHLY, CDR2 FYNNEI. V trimming: 5 bases; J trimming: 2 bases; junction bases outside the gene matches: 9. The CDR3 runs 17 residues. The CDR3 DNA is TGTGCCAGCAGTCCCGGCTGGGGACAGGGGGCAAACTATGGCTACACCTTC. Its protein is CASSPGWGQGANYGYTF.

V usage is TRBV3-1 (or the pseudogene TRBV3-2) and J usage is TRBJ2-1; 14 bases map to TRBD2. V trimming: 3 bases; J trimming: 13 bases; junction bases outside the gene matches: 8. The length of the CDR3 is 15 residues. Germline V CDR1 and CDR2: LGHDT, YNNKEL (reference sequence). CDR3 DNA: TGTGCCAGCAGCCAGCCGACTAGCGGGGGGGCGAAACAGTTCTTC. Translating gives CASSQPTSGGAKQFF.

The rearrangement joins TRBV3-1 (or the pseudogene TRBV3-2) to TRBJ1-1; unclear D gene. Deletions cut 0 bases from V and 5 bases from J, with 7 bases between. The CDR3 sequence is 13 residues long. From germline, CDR1 is LGHDT and CDR2 YNNKEL (reference sequence). The CDR3 region is CASSQDVETEAFF. CDR3 nucleotides: TGTGCCAGCAGCCAAGATGTGGAGACTGAAGCTTTCTTT.

This clone was seen more than once but under ten times. This sequence joins TRBV19 and TRBJ1-4; tentative D call: TRBD1 (5 bases). Germline V lookup: CDR1 LNHDA, CDR2 SQIVND (reference sequence). Trimming pared 9 bases from V and 0 bases from J, leaving 17 bases between. The CDR3 has 16 residues. CDR3 bases: TGTGCCAGCCTACCCTGGGGCGGCTCAACTAATGAAAAACTGTTTTTT. The encoded protein is CASLPWGGSTNEKLFF.

The rearrangement links TRBV2 to TRBJ2-5; 10 bases are shared with TRBD2. This CDR3 contains 15 residues. Germline assignment: CDR1 SNHLY and CDR2 FYNNEI. The junction had 7 bases not matched to a gene; V was cut back by 7 bases and J by 2 bases. CDR3 sequence reads: CASKGTSGTQETQYF. The CDR3, as DNA: TGTGCCAGCAAAGGTACTAGCGGGACACAAGAGACCCAGTACTTC.

This rearrangement joins TRBV6-5 to TRBJ1-2; D gene unclear. CDR3 length equals 14 residues. CDR1 is MNHEY and CDR2 is SVGAGI in the germline V gene. V lost 6 bases, J lost 0 bases, and 11 bases lay in between. The CDR3 here is CASRRDTTNYGYTF. In DNA form, the CDR3 reads TGTGCCAGCAGGCGAGACACAACTAACTATGGCTACACCTTC.

V usage is TRBV6-5 and J usage is TRBJ2-7; D remains ambiguous. CDR3 length equals 14 residues. Trimming cost V 6 bases and J 3 bases, with 15 bases left between them. The germline CDR1 and CDR2 sequences are MNHEY and SVGAGI. The CDR3 region is CASRLVPSSYEQYF. DNA of the CDR3: TGTGCCAGCAGGCTAGTACCCTCAAGCTACGAGCAGTACTTC.

The CDR3 reads CASSRTVNEKLFF. The CDR3 DNA reads TGTGCCAGCAGCAGAACAGTAAATGAAAAACTGTTTTTT. The chain recombines TRBV11-2 with TRBJ1-4; D call uncertain. Trimming removed 5 bases from V and 5 bases from J, with 9 bases in between. Germline CDR1 SGHAT, CDR2 FQNNGV. This CDR3 is 13 amino acids long.

V gene TRBV10-3 combines with J gene TRBJ1-2; tentatively, D is TRBD1 (5 bases). The CDR3 loop spans 13 amino acids. Deletions cut 2 bases from V and 5 bases from J, with 9 bases between. From germline, CDR1 is ENHRY and CDR2 SYGVKD. The CDR3 here is CAISEAEGYGYTF. CDR3 coding DNA: TGTGCCATCAGTGAGGCGGAGGGGTATGGCTACACCTTC.

This clone was seen a single time. The chain links TRBV5-6 to TRBJ2-7; the match to TRBD2 covers 8 bases. Germline CDR1 reads SGHDT; CDR2 reads YYEEEE. The CDR3 loop spans 16 amino acids. V was clipped by 4 bases and J by 3 bases; unmatched bases: 12. CDR3 sequence reads: CASSPAIAGLSYEQYF. The CDR3 DNA sequence: TGTGCCAGCAGCCCAGCCATAGCGGGACTTAGCTACGAGCAGTACTTC.

This clone occurred once. V usage is TRBV7-9 and J usage is TRBJ2-3; D unclear. Germline V gene data show CDR1 as SEHNR and CDR2 as FQNEAQ (reference sequence). Trimming removed 3 bases from V and 2 bases from J, with 12 bases in between. There are 15 residues in the CDR3. The CDR3 region is CASSFVALTTDTQYF. The CDR3 region has the DNA TGTGCCAGCAGCTTCGTGGCACTAACCACAGATACGCAGTATTTT.

V usage is TRBV18 and J usage is TRBJ2-1, with a weak D call TRBD2 (6 bases). The CDR3 contains 14 residues. Deletions cut 6 bases from V and 7 bases from J, with 16 bases between. Germline CDR1 and CDR2: KGHSH and LQKENI. CDR3 coding DNA: TGTGCCAGCTCGGAGGGCAGCCTCGATAATGAGCAGTTCTTC. Translated, it gives CASSEGSLDNEQFF. The full variable domain, in which reference TRBV18 and TRBJ2-1 provide the parts outside the CDR3, is NAGVMQNPRHLVRRRGQEARLRCSPMKGHSHVYWYRQLPEEGLKFMVYLQKENIIDESGMPKERFSAEFPKEGPSILRIQQVVRGDSAAYFCASSEGSLDNEQFFGPGTRLTVL.